These T cell receptor beta chains were read from a single sample in a study of blood T cells in healthy people across ages. TCRdb reanalysed the 5' RACE reads using MiXCR and keeps one entry per CDR3 protein. The data contain more than 800,000 distinct CDR3 sequences, under 45% of them singletons. The source material was blood. These receptors were taken from a woman aged 55 to 70 in good health. CDR3s include the opening cysteine and the closing phenylalanine or tryptophan. The D gene is left open where the match is weak.

V	D	CDR3
TRBV27	-	CASRPSGAYEQYF
TRBV6-1	-	CASSEFSYEQYF
TRBV7-2	TRBD2	CASSRMAGGSYEQYF
TRBV28	-	CASSPPLGWQETQYF
TRBV7-9	-	CANSFGPSYEQYF
TRBV11-1	TRBD2	CASSSPSGRAGTDTQYF
TRBV20-1	TRBD2	CSASGAWGGSYEQYF
TRBV9	-	CASSVDSSPNYGYTF
TRBV27	TRBD2	CASTGAGGNEQFF
TRBV7-8	TRBD2	CASSRTSGLREQYF
TRBV7-2	TRBD1	CASSTPGTAYEQYF
TRBV29-1	-	CSAGSGRGAEAFF
TRBV5-1	-	CASSLVGSHQETQYF
TRBV2	TRBD2	CASSEAVSGEYF
TRBV7-9	TRBD2	CASSPRTRPYEQYF
TRBV20-1	TRBD2	CSPLRGVMQETQYF
TRBV6-1	TRBD1	CASSEGQVPTYEQYF
TRBV20-1	-	CSARDWTIRDRLYNEQFF
TRBV5-1	TRBD1	CASSMGQEPDTQYF
TRBV10-3	-	CAISESPNYGNTF
TRBV3-1	TRBD2	CASSLELGTGGADTQYF
TRBV4-2	-	CASSQELAGGTNEQFF
TRBV5-1	TRBD1	CASSSTRTGLYTF
TRBV9	-	CASSVEVAAQETQYF
TRBV5-5	-	CASSSKSGGLAKNIQYF
TRBV24-1	-	CATSDSATGNEGVGGYTF
TRBV10-3	-	CVIRAENTGELFF
TRBV20-1	TRBD2	CSARDTRTSYNEQFF
TRBV9	TRBD1	CASSVGQGLNSPLHF
TRBV27	-	CASSLTGYTDTQYF
TRBV18	-	CASSPQGVGRADGYTF
TRBV10-3	TRBD1	CAISPSRGQGNEQFF
TRBV5-1	TRBD2	CASSPRTSGRAGANVLTF
TRBV12-3/TRBV12-4	-	CASSSRISYEQYF
TRBV20-1	-	CSADHREHYNEQFF
TRBV5-6	-	CASSFTAVETQYF
TRBV24-1	-	CATSQGGSSYNEQFF
TRBV5-1	-	CASSLDGQMYEQYF
TRBV27	TRBD2	CASNRTSALLITQYF
TRBV7-6	-	CASSAYLTGKGQYF
TRBV7-2	-	CARSRPGGTQYF